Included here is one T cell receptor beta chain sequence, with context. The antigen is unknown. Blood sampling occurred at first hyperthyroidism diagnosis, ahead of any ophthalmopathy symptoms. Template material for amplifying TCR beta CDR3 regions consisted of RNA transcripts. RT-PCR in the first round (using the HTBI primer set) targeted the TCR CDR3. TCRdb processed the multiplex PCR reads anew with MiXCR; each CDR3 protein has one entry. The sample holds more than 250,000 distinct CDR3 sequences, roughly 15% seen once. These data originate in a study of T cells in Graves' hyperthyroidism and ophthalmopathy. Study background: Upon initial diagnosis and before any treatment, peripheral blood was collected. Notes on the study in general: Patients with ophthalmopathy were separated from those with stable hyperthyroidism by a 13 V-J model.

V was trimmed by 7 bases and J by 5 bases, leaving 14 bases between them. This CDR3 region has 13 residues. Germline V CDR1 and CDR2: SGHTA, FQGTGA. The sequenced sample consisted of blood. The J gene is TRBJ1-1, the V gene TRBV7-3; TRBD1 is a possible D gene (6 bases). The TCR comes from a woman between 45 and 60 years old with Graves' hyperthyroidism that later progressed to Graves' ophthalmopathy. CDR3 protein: CASNGGEGTEAFF. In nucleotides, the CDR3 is TGTGCCAGCAACGGGGGCGAGGGGACTGAAGCTTTCTTT.